In this sample, the clone carrying this T cell receptor (beta chain) turned up once. The data stem from a study of blood T cell repertoires in COVID-19. On the study more broadly: Sites across the United States, Italy and Spain contributed samples from acute and convalescent COVID-19. Nucleic acid was either cDNA or gDNA, and it came from T cells, B-cell-depleted T cells, or PBMCs.

The CDR3 totals 14 residues. Germline CDR1 is GTSNPN and CDR2 is SVGIG (reference sequence). J was trimmed by 2 bases and V by 0 bases; bases with no gene match: 4. Original analysis: Quantification of nucleated cells was approximated via reference gene primer amplification. TCRdb keeps only in-frame clones here, not all; method: immunoSEQ multiplex PCR. V and J calls and clone size are given by that table; D and trimming were obtained from the DNA. The table shows about 200,000 clones, with around 81% occurring only once. The sample taken for sequencing was peripheral blood. This sequence joins TRBV30 and TRBJ2-7; 7 bases are a match to TRBD1. The sequence was obtained from a woman in her seventies with acute or convalescent COVID-19. CDR3 bases: TGTGCCTGGAGTGTACTCCAGGGGGCCTACGAGCAGTACTTC. Residues: CAWSVLQGAYEQYF.